This TCR beta chain was retrieved from a study of CD8+ T cells in alopecia areata. About the research overall: Patients in the treated group were given tofacitinib by mouth, 5 to 10 mg twice a day. Findings and caveats of the study: Elevated clonality characterized lesional scalp relative to normal scalp, particularly in alopecia totalis/universalis.

Extraction and reverse transcription of RNA yielded cDNA as the sequencing template. TCRdb keeps only in-frame clones here, not all; method: immunoSEQ multiplex PCR. The data contain hundreds of thousands of clones, 50% to 70% of them seen just once; the ten biggest clones take up approximately 0.45%. Note on this clone: What it binds is not known.

Patients with alopecia areata provided lesional scalp punch biopsies as well as peripheral blood. PBMCs provided sorted CD4+ and CD8+ T cells. This receptor was taken from a human donor with alopecia areata. The sequenced sample was CD4+ T cells sorted from blood, obtained at week 0.

The CDR3 spells CSVDPGQGAYYGYTF. CDR3 DNA sequence: TGCAGCGTTGATCCGGGACAGGGGGCATACTATGGCTACACCTTC. V is TRBV29-1 and J is TRBJ1-2; 12 bases match TRBD1. CDR1 is SQVTM, CDR2 ANQGSEA, per germline. The J segment lost 3 bases and the V segment lost 3 bases, leaving 5 bases of the junction unmatched. This CDR3 has 15 amino acids.